Listed below are T cell receptor beta chains from one sample, sequenced in a study of CD8+CD57+ T cells in acquired aplastic anemia. Via MiXCR, TCRdb re-called the reads, giving one row per CDR3 protein. The sample consists of about 40,000 distinct CDR3 sequences, approximately 57% of them appearing once. Sequencing input: sorted CD4+, CD8+, or CD8+CD57+ T cells (not recorded which) from PBMCs. The receptor set was obtained from a human donor with aplastic anemia. CDR3s include the opening cysteine and the closing phenylalanine or tryptophan. A D gene is named only where the DNA matches it firmly. Clone size is stated in some rows and not others, as once, few, many or a class when expanded.

NA | TRBJ2-3 | TRBV24-1 | NA | TGTGCCACCAGTGAGGGGGGACGGGGCACAGATACGCAGTATTTT | CATSEGGRGTDTQYF
NA | TRBJ2-2 | TRBV24-1 | NA | TGTGCCACCAGTGATTCCCTTAACACCGGGGAGCTGTTTTTT | CATSDSLNTGELFF
NA | TRBJ1-4 | TRBV7-9 | TRBD1 | TGTGCCAGCAGGCCAACAGGGGTGGAAAAACTGTTTTTT | CASRPTGVEKLFF
many | TRBJ2-5 | TRBV4-1 | TRBD2 | TGCGCCAGCAGCCAAGTGGCTAGCGGAGAGACCCAGTACTTC | CASSQVASGETQYF
NA | TRBJ1-6 | TRBV25-1 | NA | TGTGCCAGCAGTGAGTCCCATAACCTAAATTCACCCCTCCACTTT | CASSESHNLNSPLHF
NA | TRBJ2-2 | TRBV7-8 | TRBD1 | TGTGCCAGCAGCCTCAGGGACAGGGGGAACACCGGGGAGCTGTTTTTT | CASSLRDRGNTGELFF
many | TRBJ1-2 | TRBV4-1 | TRBD1 | TGCGCCAGCAGCCGTAGACAGGGGGCTGACTATGGCTACACCTTC | CASSRRQGADYGYTF
NA | TRBJ2-7 | TRBV19 | NA | TGTGCCAGTACCCCCGGGCCGGGACGCAGCTACGAGCAGTACTTC | CASTPGPGRSYEQYF
many | TRBJ1-6 | TRBV12-5 | NA | TGTGCTAGTGGTTTCGCGAATTCACCCCTCCACTTT | CASGFANSPLHF
NA | TRBJ2-5 | TRBV10-3 | NA | TGTGCCATCAGTGAGCGGGGAGAGGAGACCCAGTACTTC | CAISERGEETQYF
NA | TRBJ2-5 | TRBV5-4 | NA | TGTGCCAGCAGCTTGTGGCAGGGTCTTGTAGAGACCCAGTACTTC | CASSLWQGLVETQYF
NA | TRBJ2-5 | TRBV7-6 | NA | TGTGCCAGCAGCTTACTGTCAAGGGAGACCCAGTACTTC | CASSLLSRETQYF
NA | TRBJ2-7 | TRBV20-1 | NA | TGCAGTGCTAGAGCGGCCGACCGCTACGAGCAGTACTTC | CSARAADRYEQYF
NA | TRBJ2-6 | TRBV2 | NA | TGTGCCAGCGGGCAGGTGGCTTTC | CASGQVAF
many | TRBJ2-3 | TRBV7-9 | NA | TGTGCCAGCAGCTTAGGGGGCACTGATACGCAGTATTTT | CASSLGGTDTQYF
many | TRBJ1-1 | TRBV4-1 | TRBD1 | TGCGCCAGCAGCCATTCGGACAGGGCCATCACTGAAGCTTTCTTT | CASSHSDRAITEAFF
many | TRBJ1-1 | TRBV7-9 | NA | TGTGCCAGCATTGGGGGATGGGACACTGAAGCTTTCTTT | CASIGGWDTEAFF
NA | TRBJ2-3 | TRBV15 | NA | TGTGCCACCAGCACCCTCGGGGTAACGCAGTATTTT | CATSTLGVTQYF
NA | TRBJ2-5 | TRBV9 | TRBD2 | TGTGCCAGCAGCGTAGGGGGACTAGCGCATGGTTTGGAGACCCAGTACTTC | CASSVGGLAHGLETQYF
many | TRBJ2-5 | TRBV2 | NA | TGTGCCAGCAGGTCCGGGCCCTTCCAAGAGACCCAGTACTTC | CASRSGPFQETQYF
NA | TRBJ2-7 | TRBV7-8 | NA | TGTGCCAGCAGTGCCGGGACTCAAGGCTACGAGCAGTACTTC | CASSAGTQGYEQYF
NA | TRBJ2-3 | TRBV15 | TRBD1 | TGTGCCACCAGCAGCCGGACAGGGGAAGATACGCAGTATTTT | CATSSRTGEDTQYF
many | TRBJ1-5 | TRBV5-6 | NA | TGTGCCAGCAGCTTGGCCGGGGCCCTAAATCAGCCCCAGCATTTT | CASSLAGALNQPQHF
few | TRBJ2-5 | TRBV20-1 | NA | TGCAGTGCTAGGACCACCCCGGGGGAGACCCAGTACTTC | CSARTTPGETQYF
NA | TRBJ2-3 | TRBV9 | TRBD2 | TGTGCCAGCAGCGTAGAGACAGCGGGGGTCACAGATACGCAGTATTTT | CASSVETAGVTDTQYF
once | TRBJ2-5 | TRBV24-1 | NA | TGTGCCACCAGTGATGGGGGCGTGGGGCAAGAGACCCAGTACTTC | CATSDGGVGQETQYF
many | TRBJ2-1 | TRBV9 | TRBD2 | TGTGCCAGCAGCACCGGACTAGACAATGAGCAGTTCTTC | CASSTGLDNEQFF
NA | TRBJ1-2 | TRBV10-3 | NA | TGTGCCATCAGTGAGACGGCGTATGGCTACACCTTC | CAISETAYGYTF
NA | TRBJ2-7 | TRBV20-1 | TRBD1 | TGCAGTGCTAGCCAGCCCCGGGACAGGGACTACGAGCAGTACTTC | CSASQPRDRDYEQYF
NA | TRBJ1-6 | TRBV10-3 | NA | TGTGCCATCAGGGACTCCGAAAGCTCCTATAATTCACCCCTCCACTTT | CAIRDSESSYNSPLHF
NA | TRBJ2-3 | TRBV29-1 | NA | TGCAGCGTTGAAGATCGTCGGGGTTTCGCGCAGTATTTT | CSVEDRRGFAQYF
NA | TRBJ1-2 | TRBV15 | NA | TGTGCCACCAGCAGAGAGGGACGGGGCTACACCTTC | CATSREGRGYTF
NA | TRBJ1-5 | TRBV29-1 | TRBD1 | TGCAGCGTTTCGACAGGGAGAAAGCAGCCCCAGCATTTT | CSVSTGRKQPQHF
many | TRBJ1-5 | TRBV20-1 | NA | TGCAGTGCTAGAGACCCTTTACAGGGTAGCAATCAGCCCCAGCATTTT | CSARDPLQGSNQPQHF
NA | TRBJ1-4 | TRBV20-1 | NA | TGCAGTGCTACGTACCGGGAACTCAATGAAAAACTGTTTTTT | CSATYRELNEKLFF
NA | TRBJ2-7 | TRBV10-2 | TRBD1 | TGCGCCAGCAGACAGACAGGGGGCGAATCCTACGAGCAGAACTTC | CASRQTGGESYEQNF
NA | TRBJ1-1 | TRBV19 | TRBD1 | TGTGCCAGTAATGAGGGGACAGGGCACACTGAAGCTTTCTTT | CASNEGTGHTEAFF
NA | TRBJ2-7 | TRBV7-9 | TRBD1 | TGTGCCAGCAGCTTAGGGGACAGCGAGCAGTACTTC | CASSLGDSEQYF
few | TRBJ2-7 | TRBV6-1 | NA | TGTGCCAGCAGCCTGACAGGTTCTTCCTACGAGCAGTACTTC | CASSLTGSSYEQYF
once | TRBJ2-1 | TRBV7-6 | NA | TGTGCCAGCAGCTTAAAATCTGACGGGGACTCCTACAATGAGCAGTTCTTC | CASSLKSDGDSYNEQFF
many | TRBJ2-7 | TRBV28 | NA | TGTGCCAGCAATAGGGGGAGCTCCTACGAGCAGTACTTC | CASNRGSSYEQYF
few | TRBJ2-7 | TRBV25-1 | NA | TGTGCCAGCATGGGTGACCCTTCCTACGAGCAGTACTTC | CASMGDPSYEQYF
NA | TRBJ2-1 | TRBV11-1 | NA | TGTGCCAGCAGCTTCCAAGGGGCGGGTAGGGAGCAGTTCTTC | CASSFQGAGREQFF
many | TRBJ2-1 | TRBV7-3 | TRBD2 | TGTGCCAGCAGCTTAGCTACTAGCGGTGAGCAGTTCTTC | CASSLATSGEQFF
NA | TRBJ1-6 | TRBV11-1 | TRBD1 | TGTGCCAGCAGCGAGGGACAGGGGCCGGATAATTCACCCCTCCACTTT | CASSEGQGPDNSPLHF
NA | TRBJ2-5 | TRBV2 | NA | TGTGCCAGCAGTGAAGGTGCTAATAGGGGGAAGACCCAGTACTTC | CASSEGANRGKTQYF
NA | TRBJ1-5 | TRBV19 | NA | TGTGCCAGTAGGCACAGGGAAGGGAAGCCCCAGCATTTT | CASRHREGKPQHF